Listed below are T cell receptor beta chains from one sample, sequenced in a study of cytomegalovirus exposure and HLA in healthy donors. The method was immunoSEQ multiplex PCR; TCRdb's version includes in-frame clones alone and lacks a portion of them. Of fewer than 130,000 clones in the sample, roughly four fifths were seen once. Sequenced: PBMCs. All receptors derive from a woman in her thirties in good health and CMV-seronegative. Each CDR3 is given with its conserved first and last residue. The order of the fields is J gene, V gene, CDR3 protein.

>TRBJ1-3|TRBV4-1
CASSSQEQGNTIYF
>TRBJ1-2|TRBV29-1
CSVEAGTVLVGYTF
>TRBJ2-1|TRBV28
CVASGSLYNEQFF
>TRBJ1-4|TRBV5-1
CASSLQGHEEKLFF
>TRBJ2-5|TRBV6-1
CASRPGQGARETQYF
>TRBJ1-1|TRBV6-6
CASSYNLDRTGAFF
>TRBJ2-3|TRBV9
CASQGSSTDTQYF
>TRBJ1-4|TRBV9
CASSVQGTNEKLFF
>TRBJ2-7|TRBV7-2
CASSRERGALSSYEQYF
>TRBJ2-5|TRBV28
CASSFGGQPQETQYF
>TRBJ2-7|TRBV6-5
CASSSRGFYEQYF
>TRBJ2-1|TRBV4-2
CASSQEARIGGLSPYNEQFF
>TRBJ2-1|TRBV30
CAWRGRYNEQFF
>TRBJ2-3|TRBV4-3
CASSPFFADTQYF
>TRBJ1-4|TRBV6-5
CASSYGGGGKLFF
>TRBJ2-1|TRBV5-1
CASSSGQNNEQFF
>TRBJ2-3|TRBV7-2
CASSAVLGASGSADTQYF
>TRBJ1-2|TRBV28
CASSSGTGKRGYTF
>TRBJ2-7|TRBV18
CASSIQGPNSVEQYF
>TRBJ2-3|TRBV4-1
CASSQGRGINTDTQYF
>TRBJ2-2|TRBV4-3
CASSQDRSYTGELFF
>TRBJ1-2|TRBV28
CASSADRVRGYTF
>TRBJ1-5|TRBV10-3
CAISGTASRPQHF
>TRBJ2-7|TRBV9
CASSVGAGAPNEQYF
>TRBJ1-1|TRBV5-8
CASSLRQGFTEAFF
>TRBJ1-6|TRBV7-2
CASSLLGHPSIGNSPLHF
>TRBJ2-7|TRBV11-2
CASSNPGQGVGEQYF
>TRBJ1-1|TRBV7-8
CASSLVQGSNTEAFF
>TRBJ1-2|TRBV7-6
CASSLDPGNYGYTF
>TRBJ2-5|TRBV11-2
CASSLFGGRETQYF
>TRBJ2-1|TRBV29-1
CSASGGVSDEQFF
>TRBJ1-4|TRBV14
CASSQRRTGGGEKLFF
>TRBJ1-6|TRBV19
CASSRQGSNSPLHF
>TRBJ1-1|TRBV28
CASGQGRAYTEAFF
>TRBJ2-7|TRBV11-1
CASSLQAPYEQYF
>TRBJ1-1|TRBV19
CASIQRRTGNTEAFF
>TRBJ1-5|TRBV29-1
CSVGQGRQPQHF
>TRBJ2-1|TRBV28
CASSLAGGNEQFF
>TRBJ2-5|TRBV9
CASSAEASGKTQYF
>TRBJ2-7|TRBV7-8
CASSRASSGSRSYEQYF
>TRBJ2-5|TRBV5-1
CASSLYDTEETQYF
>TRBJ1-2|TRBV28
CASSSTGAGYTF
>TRBJ2-7|TRBV5-1
CASSLAPGQGFYEQYF